This T cell receptor (beta chain) appears in the sequencing data of a study of cytomegalovirus exposure and HLA in healthy donors. A multiplex PCR was run with 60 Vbeta primers and 13 Jbeta primers. Libraries were prepared by immunoSEQ multiplex PCR; TCRdb keeps only in-frame clonotypes and omits some of them. The profile shows approximately 98,000 clones, about 80% of them singletons. Trimming stripped 2 bases from V and 5 bases from J, with 16 bases between. Germline CDR1 is SGHRS and CDR2 is YFSETQ. The CDR3 contains 16 residues. V gene TRBV5-1 combines with J gene TRBJ2-2; possible D gene TRBD1, 5 bases. The sample taken for sequencing was PBMCs. This TCR was sampled from a man aged 18 to 29 in good health and CMV-seropositive. In DNA, the CDR3 is TGCGCCAGCAGCTTTGTCCCGGGCCCAGGGACCGGGGAGCTGTTTTTT. Protein: CASSFVPGPGTGELFF.